This T cell receptor beta chain was identified during a study of prognosis after radiotherapy for stage I lung cancer. This clonotype has at least ten counts. Germline V gene sequence: CDR1 MNHNS, CDR2 SASEGT. Trimming pared 5 bases from V and 7 bases from J, leaving 23 bases between. This CDR3 region has 17 residues. Two-round multiplex PCR on genomic DNA was the method by which TCR beta CDR3 was amplified. Primers (each specific to one TRBV or TRBJ gene) were used in first-round PCR. TCRdb reprocessed the multiplex PCR reads with MiXCR, giving one entry per CDR3 protein. The data hold nearly 35,000 distinct CDR3 sequences, with under 40% observed a single time.

V usage is TRBV6-1 and J usage is TRBJ1-4, with unresolved D. Sequenced material: PBMCs, taken before or after stereotactic body radiation therapy (not recorded which). This receptor was taken from a donor aged 50 or older with non-small cell lung cancer. This chain's CDR3 is CASSHNRRGLNFEKLFF. CDR3 in DNA: TGTGCCAGCAGTCACAACCGACGGGGATTGAATTTTGAAAAACTGTTTTTT.